This T cell receptor (beta chain) was sequenced for a study of neurological immune-mediated disorders (dated by TCRdb to the late 2010s). Background on the whole study: Among the 34 multiple sclerosis patients, relapsing-remitting MS accounted for approximately 31 and secondary progressive MS accounted for 3. Peripheral blood TCR-beta repertoires from patients with HTLV-I-associated myelopathy (HAM/TSP), patients with multiple sclerosis, and healthy controls were compared in the study using UMI-based sequencing. Longitudinal samples, technical triplicates and paired sorted CD4+ and CD8+ T-cell subsets, alongside PBMC samples, were included among the approximately 110 TCR-beta libraries. The cohort was made up of around 70 subjects, consisting of around 14 HAM/TSP patients, some 34 multiple sclerosis patients and around 20 healthy controls. The paper as a whole reports these results and caveats: TCR clonal expansion was greatest in HAM/TSP patients and smallest in MS patients, who ranked below even healthy controls. No identical CDR3 amino acid sequences were shared among expanded clones across subjects, suggesting private TCR-beta repertoires in all groups. In phylogenetic analysis, the repertoires of 18 of 34 MS patients grouped into a cluster of related CDR3 sequences, which suggests a possible signature at the repertoire level. No clinical or MRI features were associated with the MS cluster, and the authors said that larger cohorts are needed.

There are many counts of this clonotype. The specificity of this receptor is unknown. The input lacks base qualities; no much larger clone sits a single base away. cDNA was synthesized by template-switch 5'RACE using a primer carrying a 10-nucleotide random unique molecular identifier by which each TCR transcript was tagged. Every sequencing run covered 15-18 subjects and yielded more than 160 million TCR-beta sequences. The RNeasy kit was used for extraction of total RNA. The KAPA Real-time Library Amplification kit was used to amplify TCR-beta VDJ regions with primers for the TCR constant region and the 5'RACE anchor. Sample indexes and Illumina adaptors were added in a first PCR, after which library yield was increased in a second PCR. The roughly 650 bp TCR product was size-selected on a 2% E-gel SizeSelection system after Ampure bead purification. Before pooling, libraries had their quality checked on a Bioanalyzer, their concentration measured with Qubit, and their quantity determined with the Kapa Library Quantification kit. Libraries were sequenced paired-end 2 x 150 bp on an Illumina HiSeq 2500. To increase sequence diversity, roughly 24-32% phiX was spiked into each library pool. In the original analysis: The UMI-based MiGEC pipeline processed quality-filtered reads and removed over 80% of raw TCR sequences during error correction. IMGT germline references were used for alignment of VDJ genes, and clonotypes were defined by a unique CDR3 amino acid sequence together with V-J genes. Clonal expansion, Shannon diversity and CDR3 relatedness (CalcPairwiseDistances, ClusterSamples) were evaluated with VDJtools, and phylogenetic trees were built with CLCbio workbench. Clones with at least 8 unique UMIs were defined as expanded, with this threshold being based on coefficient-of-variation modelling across technical triplicates. The public reads were reanalyzed by TCRdb: fastp trimming at Q25, MiXCR alignment, in-frame beta chains only. For every CDR3 protein sequence, its rows merge into one entry that carries the most common genes and DNA. These V and J calls rely on TCRdb rather than the paper's analysis. The sample table shows tens of thousands of distinct CDR3 sequences, and 3% to 5% are seen once. The top ten clones comprise roughly 1.4% of the sample.

For the unsorted PBMC libraries, 2 million PBMCs were stored in RNAlater at -80 degrees C until RNA extraction and were used to generate the libraries. The multiple sclerosis patients were enrolled in a US clinical protocol that evaluated disease progression with magnetic resonance imaging. Peripheral blood was subjected to Ficoll-Hypaque density gradient centrifugation to isolate PBMCs, which were then cryopreserved in liquid nitrogen. Sequences SGHKS (CDR1) and YYEKEE (CDR2) are obtained from the germline V gene (reference sequence). CDR3 length: 14 amino acids, cysteine to phenylalanine. Here the CDR3 DNA is all that survives: 42 bases in frame from base 1. V is shortened by 0 bases, J by 6 bases, and the region joining them spans 9 bases.

This chain joins TRBV5-5 to TRBJ2-2; the D gene is perhaps TRBD1, on 5 matching bases. Sequencing input: PBMCs. This TCR was recovered from a man aged 25-40 years with multiple sclerosis. The CDR3 region: CASSLDSGSGELFF. In nucleotide form, the sequence is TGTGCCAGCAGCTTGGACTCAGGGTCCGGGGAGCTGTTTTTT. The CDR3 plus the reference TRBV5-5 and TRBJ2-2 genes for the other parts give the full variable domain: DAGVTQSPTHLIKTRGQQVTLRCSPISGHKSVSWYQQVLGQGPQFIFQYYEKEERGRGNFPDRFSARQFPNYSSELNVNALLLGDSALYLCASSLDSGSGELFFGEGSRLTVL.